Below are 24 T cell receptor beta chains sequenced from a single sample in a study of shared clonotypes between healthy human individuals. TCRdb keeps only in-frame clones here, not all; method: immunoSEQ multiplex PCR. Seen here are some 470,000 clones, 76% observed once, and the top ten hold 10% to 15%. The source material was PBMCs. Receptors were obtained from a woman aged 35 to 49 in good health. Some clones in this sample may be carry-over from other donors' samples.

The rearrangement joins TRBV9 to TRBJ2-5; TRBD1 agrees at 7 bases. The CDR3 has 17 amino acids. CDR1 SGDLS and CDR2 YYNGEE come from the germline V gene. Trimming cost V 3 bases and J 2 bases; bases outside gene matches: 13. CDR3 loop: CASSEGRGGAYQETQYF. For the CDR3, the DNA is TGTGCCAGCAGCGAGGGGCGAGGGGGCGCCTATCAAGAGACCCAGTACTTC.

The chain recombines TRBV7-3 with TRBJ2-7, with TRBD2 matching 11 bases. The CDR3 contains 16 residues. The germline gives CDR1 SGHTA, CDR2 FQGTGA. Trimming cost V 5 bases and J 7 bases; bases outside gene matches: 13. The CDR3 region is CASSPPLAGVLREQYF. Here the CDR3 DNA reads TGTGCCAGCAGCCCACCACTAGCGGGAGTTCTCAGGGAGCAGTACTTC.

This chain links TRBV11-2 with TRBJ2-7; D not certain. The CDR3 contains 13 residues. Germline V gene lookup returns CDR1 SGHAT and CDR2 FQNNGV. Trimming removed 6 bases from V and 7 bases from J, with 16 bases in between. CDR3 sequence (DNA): TGTGCCAGCAGTCAGGAAGGGCTCGGTGAGCAGTACTTC. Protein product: CASSQEGLGEQYF.

In nucleotides, the CDR3 is TGTGCCACCTACACAGGGCTGGAGGGCTACACCTTC. It codes for CATYTGLEGYTF. This chain connects TRBV7-9 to TRBJ1-2; tentative D call: TRBD1 (6 bases). The CDR3 spans 12 residues. Germline-derived CDR1 and CDR2 are SEHNR and FQNEAQ (reference sequence). With 10 bases removed from V and 8 bases from J, the gap between germline ends came to 17 bases.

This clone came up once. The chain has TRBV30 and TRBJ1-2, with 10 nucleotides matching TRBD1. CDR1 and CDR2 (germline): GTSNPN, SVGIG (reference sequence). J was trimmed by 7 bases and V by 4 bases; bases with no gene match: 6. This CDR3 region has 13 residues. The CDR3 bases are TGTGCCTGGAAGACAGGGGGCGCAAGTGGCTACACCTTC. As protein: CAWKTGGASGYTF.

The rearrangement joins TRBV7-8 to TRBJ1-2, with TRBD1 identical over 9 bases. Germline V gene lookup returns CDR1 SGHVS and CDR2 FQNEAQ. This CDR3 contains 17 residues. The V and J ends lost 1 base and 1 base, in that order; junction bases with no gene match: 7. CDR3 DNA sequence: TGTGCCAGCAGCTTAGTTCCGGGACAGGGAATTAACTATGGCTACACCTTC. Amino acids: CASSLVPGQGINYGYTF.

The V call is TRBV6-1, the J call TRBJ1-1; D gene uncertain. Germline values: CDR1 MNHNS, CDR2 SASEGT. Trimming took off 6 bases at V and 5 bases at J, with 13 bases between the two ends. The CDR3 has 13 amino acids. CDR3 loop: CASSLIEQTEAFF. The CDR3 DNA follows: TGTGCCAGCAGCCTGATCGAACAAACTGAAGCTTTCTTT.

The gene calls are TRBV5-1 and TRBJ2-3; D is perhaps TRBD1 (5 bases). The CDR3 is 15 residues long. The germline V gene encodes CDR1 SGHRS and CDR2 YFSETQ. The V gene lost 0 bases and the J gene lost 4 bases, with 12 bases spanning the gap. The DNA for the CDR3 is TGCGCCAGCAGCTTGGTAGCAGGGTTCGCAGATACGCAGTATTTT. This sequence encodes CASSLVAGFADTQYF.

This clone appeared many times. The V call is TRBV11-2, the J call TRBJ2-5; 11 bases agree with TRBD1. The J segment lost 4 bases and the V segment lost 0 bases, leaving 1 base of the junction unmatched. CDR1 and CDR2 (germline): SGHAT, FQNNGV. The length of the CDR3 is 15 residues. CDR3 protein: CASSLDGTGGETQYF. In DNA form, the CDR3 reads TGTGCCAGCAGCTTAGACGGGACAGGGGGAGAGACCCAGTACTTC.

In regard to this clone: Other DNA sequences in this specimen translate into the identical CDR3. This CDR3 reads CASRGGNTEAFF. The CDR3 region has the DNA TGTGCCAGCAGGGGGGGGAACACTGAAGCTTTCTTT. The chain joins TRBV6-5 to TRBJ1-1, with D tentatively TRBD1 (5 bases). The germline V gene encodes CDR1 MNHEY and CDR2 SVGAGI. Between the trimmed V and J ends, which lost 6 bases and 1 base, there was a span of 6 bases. The length of the CDR3 is 12 residues.

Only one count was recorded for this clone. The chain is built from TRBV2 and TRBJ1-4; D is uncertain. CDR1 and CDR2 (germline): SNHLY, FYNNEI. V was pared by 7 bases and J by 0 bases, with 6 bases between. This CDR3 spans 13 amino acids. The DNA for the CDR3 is TGTGCCAGCACGCGAGCAACTAATGAAAAACTGTTTTTT. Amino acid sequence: CASTRATNEKLFF.

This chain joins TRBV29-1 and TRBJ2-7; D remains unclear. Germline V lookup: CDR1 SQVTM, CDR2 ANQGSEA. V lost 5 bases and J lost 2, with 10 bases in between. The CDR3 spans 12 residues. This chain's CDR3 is CSVTRSAYEQYF. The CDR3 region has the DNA TGCAGCGTTACTCGATCAGCCTACGAGCAGTACTTC.

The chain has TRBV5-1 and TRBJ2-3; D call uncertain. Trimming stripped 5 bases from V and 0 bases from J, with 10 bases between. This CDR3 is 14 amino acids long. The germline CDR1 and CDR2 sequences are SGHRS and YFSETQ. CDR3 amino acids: CASRVASSTDTQYF. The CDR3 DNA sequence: TGCGCCAGCAGGGTAGCCAGCAGCACAGATACGCAGTATTTT.

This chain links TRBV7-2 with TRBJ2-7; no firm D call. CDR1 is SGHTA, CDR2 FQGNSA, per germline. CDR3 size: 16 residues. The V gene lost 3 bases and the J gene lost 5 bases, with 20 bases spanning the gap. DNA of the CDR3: TGTGCCAGCAGCTTTTTCTCCAGCGCCGCCGGAAACGAGCAGTACTTC. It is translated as CASSFFSSAAGNEQYF. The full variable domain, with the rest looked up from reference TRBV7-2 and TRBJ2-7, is GAGVSQSPSNKVTEKGKDVELRCDPISGHTALYWYRQSLGQGLEFLIYFQGNSAPDKSGLPSDRFSAERTGGSVSTLTIQRTQQEDSAVYLCASSFFSSAAGNEQYFGPGTRLTVT.

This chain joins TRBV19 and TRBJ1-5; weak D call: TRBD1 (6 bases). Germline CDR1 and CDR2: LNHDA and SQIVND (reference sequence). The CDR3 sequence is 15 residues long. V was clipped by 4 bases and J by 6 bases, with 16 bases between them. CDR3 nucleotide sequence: TGTGCCAGTAGTAGAATGGGGGCTGGGAGTCAGCCCCAGCATTTT. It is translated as CASSRMGAGSQPQHF.

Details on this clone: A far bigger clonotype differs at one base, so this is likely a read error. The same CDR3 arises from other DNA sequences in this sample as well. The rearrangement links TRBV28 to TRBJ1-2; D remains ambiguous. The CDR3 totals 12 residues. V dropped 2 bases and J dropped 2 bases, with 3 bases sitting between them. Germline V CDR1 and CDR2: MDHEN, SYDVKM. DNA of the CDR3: TGTGCCAGCAGTTTAGGAAACTATGGCTACACCTTC. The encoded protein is CASSLGNYGYTF.

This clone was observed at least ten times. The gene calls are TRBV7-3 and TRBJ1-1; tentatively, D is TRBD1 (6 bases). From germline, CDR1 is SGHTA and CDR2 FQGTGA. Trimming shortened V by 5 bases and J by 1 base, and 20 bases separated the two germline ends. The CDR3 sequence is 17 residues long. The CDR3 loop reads CASSKDGGAGGNTEAFF. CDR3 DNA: TGTGCCAGCAGCAAAGACGGGGGCGCGGGTGGGAACACTGAAGCTTTCTTT.

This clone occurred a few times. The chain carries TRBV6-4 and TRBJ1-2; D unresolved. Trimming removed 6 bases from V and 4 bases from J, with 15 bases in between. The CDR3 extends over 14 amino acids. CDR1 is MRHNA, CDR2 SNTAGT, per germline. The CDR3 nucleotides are TGTGCCAGCAGCCCCACCCGGACGGGCTATGGCTACACCTTC. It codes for CASSPTRTGYGYTF.

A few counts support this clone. The CDR3 loop is CASSQTRQGARAFF. CDR3 DNA: TGCGCCAGCAGCCAGACCAGACAGGGGGCGCGAGCTTTCTTT. The V call is TRBV4-3, the J call TRBJ1-1; the match to TRBD1 covers 10 bases. The V gene's germline CDR1 is LGHNA and CDR2 YSLEER. Unmatched junction bases numbered 8, after V lost 3 bases and J lost 10 bases. The CDR3 is made up of 14 amino acids.

The CDR3 DNA follows: TGTGCCAGCAGCTTGGCCCCAGTTAGCAATCAGCCCCAGCATTTT. Amino acid sequence: CASSLAPVSNQPQHF. The chain carries TRBV5-8 and TRBJ1-5; D gene uncertain. This CDR3 is 15 amino acids long. V lost 0 bases and J lost 0, with 7 bases in between. The V gene's germline CDR1 is SGHTS and CDR2 YDEGEE.

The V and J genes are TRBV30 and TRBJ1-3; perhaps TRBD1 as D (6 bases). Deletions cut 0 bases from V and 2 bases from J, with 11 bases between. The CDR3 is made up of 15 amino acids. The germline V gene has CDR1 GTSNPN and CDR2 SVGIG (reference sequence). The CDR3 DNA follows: TGTGCCTGGAGTGTGCCTGGGACAACTGGAAACACCATATATTTT. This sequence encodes CAWSVPGTTGNTIYF.

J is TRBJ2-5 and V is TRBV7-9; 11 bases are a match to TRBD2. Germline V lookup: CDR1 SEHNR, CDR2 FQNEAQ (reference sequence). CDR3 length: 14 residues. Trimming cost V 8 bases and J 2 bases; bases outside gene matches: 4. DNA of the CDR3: TGTGCCAGCGGGCTAGCGGGAGGACAAGAGACCCAGTACTTC. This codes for CASGLAGGQETQYF.

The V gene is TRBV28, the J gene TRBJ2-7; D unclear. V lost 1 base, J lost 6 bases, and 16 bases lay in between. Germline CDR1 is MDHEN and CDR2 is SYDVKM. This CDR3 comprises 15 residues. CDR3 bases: TGTGCCAGCAGTTTATCCTCTGGGTTCCCCCCCGAGCAGTACTTC. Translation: CASSLSSGFPPEQYF.

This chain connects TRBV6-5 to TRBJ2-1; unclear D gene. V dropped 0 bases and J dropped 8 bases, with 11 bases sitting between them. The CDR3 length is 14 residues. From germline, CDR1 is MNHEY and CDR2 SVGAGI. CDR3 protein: CASSYSRLLYEQFF. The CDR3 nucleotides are TGTGCCAGCAGTTACTCCCGACTTCTCTATGAGCAGTTCTTC.